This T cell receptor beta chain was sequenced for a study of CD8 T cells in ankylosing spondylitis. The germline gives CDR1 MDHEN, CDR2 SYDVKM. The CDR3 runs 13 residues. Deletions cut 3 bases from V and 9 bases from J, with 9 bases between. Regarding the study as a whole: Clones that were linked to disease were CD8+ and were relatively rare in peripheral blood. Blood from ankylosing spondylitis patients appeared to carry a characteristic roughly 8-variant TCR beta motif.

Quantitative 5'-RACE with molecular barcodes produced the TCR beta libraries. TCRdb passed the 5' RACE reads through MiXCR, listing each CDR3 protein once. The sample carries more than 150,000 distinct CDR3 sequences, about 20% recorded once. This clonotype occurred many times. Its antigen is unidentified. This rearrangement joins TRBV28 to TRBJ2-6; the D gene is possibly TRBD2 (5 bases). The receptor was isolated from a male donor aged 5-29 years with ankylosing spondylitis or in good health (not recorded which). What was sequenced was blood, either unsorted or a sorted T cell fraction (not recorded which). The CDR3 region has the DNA TGTGCCAGCAGTTTCGCGGCGGGCAACGTCCTGACTTTC. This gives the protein CASSFAAGNVLTF.